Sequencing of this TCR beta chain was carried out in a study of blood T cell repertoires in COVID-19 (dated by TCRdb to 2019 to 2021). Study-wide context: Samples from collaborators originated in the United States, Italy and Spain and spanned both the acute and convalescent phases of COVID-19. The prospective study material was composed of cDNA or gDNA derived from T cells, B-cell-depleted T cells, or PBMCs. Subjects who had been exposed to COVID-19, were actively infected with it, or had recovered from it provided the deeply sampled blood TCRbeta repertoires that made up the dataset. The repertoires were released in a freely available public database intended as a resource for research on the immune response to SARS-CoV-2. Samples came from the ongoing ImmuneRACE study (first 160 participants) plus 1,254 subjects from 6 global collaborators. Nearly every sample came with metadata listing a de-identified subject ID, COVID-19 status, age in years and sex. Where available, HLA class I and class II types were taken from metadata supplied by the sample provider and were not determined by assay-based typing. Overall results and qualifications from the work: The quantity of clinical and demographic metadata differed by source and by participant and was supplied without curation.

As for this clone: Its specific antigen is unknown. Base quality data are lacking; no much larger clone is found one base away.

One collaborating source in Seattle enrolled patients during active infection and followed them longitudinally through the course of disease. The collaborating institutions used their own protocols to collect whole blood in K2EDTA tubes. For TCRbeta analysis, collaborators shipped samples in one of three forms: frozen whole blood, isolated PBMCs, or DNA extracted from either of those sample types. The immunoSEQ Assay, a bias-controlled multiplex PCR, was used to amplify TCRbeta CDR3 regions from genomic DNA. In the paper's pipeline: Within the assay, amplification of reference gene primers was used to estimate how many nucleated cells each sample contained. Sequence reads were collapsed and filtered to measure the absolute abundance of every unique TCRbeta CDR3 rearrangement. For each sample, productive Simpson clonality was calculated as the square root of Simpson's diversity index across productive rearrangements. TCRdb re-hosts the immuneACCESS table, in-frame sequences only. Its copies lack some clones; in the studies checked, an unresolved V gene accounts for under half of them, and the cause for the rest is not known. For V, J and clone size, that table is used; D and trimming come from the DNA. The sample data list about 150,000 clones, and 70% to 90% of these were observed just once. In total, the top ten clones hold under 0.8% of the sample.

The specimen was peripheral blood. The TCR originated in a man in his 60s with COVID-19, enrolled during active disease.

The nucleotide sequence reads as follows: TGCGCCAGCAGCCCGGGACAGGGGGCCCCCTACAATGAGCAGTTCTTC. The encoded protein is CASSPGQGAPYNEQFF. Recombination linked TRBV4-3 to TRBJ2-1, with TRBD1 identical over 12 junction bases. The CDR3 starts with the cysteine, ends with the phenylalanine, and has 16 residues. Just CDR3 DNA is preserved here, 48 bases in frame from base 1. Trimming removed 4 bases from V and 2 bases from J; the gene matches leave 3 bases unexplained. CDR1 and CDR2 are read off the germline V gene as LGHNA and YSLEER.